Presented here are 21 T cell receptor beta chains from one specimen sequenced in a study of blood T cell repertoires in COVID-19 (dated by TCRdb to about 2020). The library came from the immunoSEQ multiplex PCR assay. The source is immuneACCESS, and TCRdb retained only in-frame sequences with V and J called. Part of the clones is not carried over; for the studies checked, unresolved V genes explain less than half of this, and the remainder is unexplained. Here the sample has 470,000 or so clones; around 89% occur a single time. The ten largest clones capture more than 4% of the sample. Sequencing was carried out using peripheral blood. Source of these receptors: a woman younger than 45 with acute or convalescent COVID-19.

This chain joins TRBV5-1 and TRBJ2-3, with a tentative D call TRBD2 (6 bases). This CDR3 has 14 residues. V was cut by 4 bases and J by 0 bases, with 9 bases left in between. The germline V gene encodes CDR1 SGHRS and CDR2 YFSETQ. The CDR3 loop reads CASSPGDSTDTQYF. In DNA, the CDR3 is TGCGCCAGCAGCCCGGGGGATAGCACAGATACGCAGTATTTT.

V gene TRBV9 combines with J gene TRBJ1-1; D is unclear. The CDR3 has 16 amino acids. The V gene's germline CDR1 is SGDLS and CDR2 YYNGEE. V lost 4 bases, J lost 8 bases, and 24 bases lay in between. CDR3 sequence: CASSPILLGVRQEAFF. DNA of the CDR3: TGTGCCAGCAGCCCGATCCTTCTGGGCGTCAGGCAAGAAGCTTTCTTT.

This chain uses TRBV20-1 with TRBJ2-7; TRBD2 agrees at 9 bases. Trimming at V came to 3 bases and at J to 5 bases, leaving 2 bases not matched to a gene. Germline V CDR1 and CDR2: DFQATT, SNEGSKA (reference sequence). The CDR3 totals 12 residues. CDR3: CSASAGGNEQYF. Here the CDR3 DNA reads TGCAGTGCTAGTGCGGGGGGGAACGAGCAGTACTTC.

The table lists this clone with a few counts. V usage is TRBV14 and J usage is TRBJ2-7; D ambiguous. The V end was cut by 1 base, the J end by 4 bases, with 14 bases between. This CDR3 is 15 amino acids long. Germline assignment: CDR1 SGHDN and CDR2 FVKESK. CDR3 nucleotide sequence: TGTGCCAGCAGCCAAGCTGCGACAAGAATGTACGAGCAGTACTTC. It yields the protein CASSQAATRMYEQYF.

In this sample, this clone turned up once. V gene TRBV4-1 combines with J gene TRBJ2-7; D perhaps matches TRBD2 (6 bases). The CDR3 consists of 14 residues. Looked up from germline, CDR1 is MGHRA and CDR2 is YSYEKL. V gave up 4 bases and J gave up 7 bases, with 17 bases separating them. Here the CDR3 DNA reads TGCGCCAGCAGCCCCCGGGAGACCCTACATGAGCAGTACTTC. Residues: CASSPRETLHEQYF.

This clone appeared once. This rearrangement joins TRBV4-1 to TRBJ2-3, with TRBD2 identical over 9 bases. V lost 5 bases, J lost 3 bases, and 6 bases stayed unmatched. This CDR3 has 15 amino acids. Per the germline V gene, CDR1 is MGHRA and CDR2 is YSYEKL. CDR3: CASSARTSVTDTQYF. CDR3 in DNA: TGCGCCAGCAGCGCACGGACTAGCGTGACAGATACGCAGTATTTT.

The rearrangement joins TRBV11-2 to TRBJ2-7; D is possibly TRBD2 (5 bases). The CDR3 consists of 14 residues. Trimming removed 5 bases from V and 4 bases from J, with 15 bases in between. The V gene's germline CDR1 is SGHAT and CDR2 FQNNGV. The CDR3 DNA reads as TGTGCCAGCAGCCTATCCGGGGTCGCGTACGAGCAGTACTTC. This encodes CASSLSGVAYEQYF.

The rearrangement links TRBV21-1 to TRBJ1-2. TRBV21-1 is a listed pseudogene. The CDR3 totals 14 residues. This chain's CDR3 is CASSSAGGKNGYTF. CDR3 coding DNA: TGTGCCAGCAGCAGCGCCGGGGGGAAAAATGGCTACACCTTC.

This rearrangement joins TRBV10-3 to TRBJ2-2; tentatively, D is TRBD1 (6 bases). CDR3 length equals 14 residues. Trimming left V 6 bases short and J 6 bases short, with 14 bases between. Germline loops: CDR1 ENHRY, CDR2 SYGVKD. Here the CDR3 DNA reads TGTGCCATCAGACAACAGGGTTACGCCGGGGAGCTGTTTTTT. Translated, it gives CAIRQQGYAGELFF.

The chain joins TRBV11-2 to TRBJ2-5; 9 bases are shared with TRBD1. Trimming removed 6 bases from V and 1 base from J; junction bases left unmatched: 6. Germline CDR1 SGHAT, CDR2 FQNNGV. The CDR3 is 15 amino acids. Written as DNA, the CDR3 is TGTGCCAGCAGGAGGACAGGGGCCGGCCAAGAGACCCAGTACTTC. Its translation: CASRRTGAGQETQYF.

V and J are TRBV2 and TRBJ1-1, with a tentative D call TRBD1 (5 bases). The CDR3 runs to 14 residues. Germline CDR1 is SNHLY and CDR2 is FYNNEI. Trimming pared 6 bases from V and 5 bases from J, leaving 16 bases between. The DNA of the CDR3 is TGTGCCAGCAGATTGGGGGGTGCAGATACTGAAGCTTTCTTT. It yields the protein CASRLGGADTEAFF. Variable domain in full (rest from reference TRBV2 and TRBJ1-1): EPEVTQTPSHQVTQMGQEVILRCVPISNHLYFYWYRQILGQKVEFLVSFYNNEISEKSEIFDDQFSVERPDGSNFTLKIRSTKLEDSAMYFCASRLGGADTEAFFGQGTRLTVV.

This chain joins TRBV5-5 and TRBJ2-3; 10 nucleotides align to TRBD2. This CDR3 comprises 19 residues. The germline gives CDR1 SGHKS, CDR2 YYEKEE (reference sequence). J gave up 0 bases and V 0 bases, and 10 bases lay outside the gene matches. Here the CDR3 reads CASSLVLRLAGASTDTQYF. The CDR3 DNA reads TGTGCCAGCAGCTTGGTTTTGCGGCTAGCGGGGGCTAGCACAGATACGCAGTATTTT.

In regard to this clone: This sample includes further DNA sequences coding for the same CDR3. CDR3 coding DNA: TGCGCCAGCAGCTTGGGGGACAGGGGCAATCAGCCCCAGCATTTT. Translated, it gives CASSLGDRGNQPQHF. This chain uses TRBV5-1 with TRBJ1-5; 9 nucleotides match TRBD1. V shed 0 bases and J 2 bases; nucleotides not matched to a gene: 0. Germline lookup yields CDR1 SGHRS and CDR2 YFSETQ. The CDR3 sequence is 15 residues long.

This clone was recorded only once. V and J are TRBV13 and TRBJ1-4; D gene uncertain. CDR3 length: 13 amino acids. CDR1 and CDR2 from the germline V gene are PRHDT and FYEKMQ (reference sequence). The V and J ends lost 4 bases and 8 bases respectively, with 11 bases between them. CDR3 nucleotides: TGTGCCAGCAGCTCGGGGTTAGGGGAAAAACTGTTTTTT. This translates into CASSSGLGEKLFF.

The chain couples TRBV2 to TRBJ2-7; D remains ambiguous. With 6 bases removed from V and 8 bases from J, the gap between germline ends came to 14 bases. The germline gives CDR1 SNHLY, CDR2 FYNNEI. There are 12 residues in the CDR3. The chain's CDR3 is CASSQLPQKQYF. The CDR3 nucleotides are TGTGCCAGCAGCCAACTCCCCCAAAAGCAGTACTTC.

This clone turned up a few times. The chain uses TRBV28 and TRBJ1-1; 9 bases match TRBD1. Trimming took 5 bases from V and 1 from J; bases not matched to a gene: 5. CDR1 and CDR2 (germline): MDHEN, SYDVKM. The CDR3 contains 15 residues. CDR3 sequence: CASSIPGQGNTEAFF. DNA of the CDR3: TGTGCCAGCAGTATACCGGGACAGGGGAACACTGAAGCTTTCTTT.

This sequence joins TRBV5-1 and TRBJ1-3; 7 bases match TRBD1. This CDR3 spans 14 amino acids. The germline CDR1 and CDR2 sequences are SGHRS and YFSETQ. J was trimmed by 0 bases and V by 4 bases; bases with no gene match: 1. The chain's CDR3 is CASSRTGSGNTIYF. Here the CDR3 DNA reads TGCGCCAGCAGCAGGACAGGCTCTGGAAACACCATATATTTT. The variable domain in full, with the rest retrieved from reference TRBV5-1 and TRBJ1-3, is KAGVTQTPRYLIKTRGQQVTLSCSPISGHRSVSWYQQTPGQGLQFLFEYFSETQRNKGNFPGRFSGRQFSNSRSEMNVSTLELGDSALYLCASSRTGSGNTIYFGEGSWLTVV.

This chain uses TRBV10-2 with TRBJ2-3, with D maybe TRBD1 (6 bases). Trimming stripped 4 bases from V and 2 bases from J, with 10 bases between. This CDR3 contains 14 residues. The germline gives CDR1 WSHSY, CDR2 SAAADI. CDR3 residues: CASSGQASTDTQYF. DNA of the CDR3: TGCGCCAGCAGTGGACAGGCTTCCACAGATACGCAGTATTTT.

This clone was observed once. V usage is TRBV10-2 and J usage is TRBJ1-5, with D possibly TRBD1 on 5 matching bases. Trimming took off 3 bases at V and 6 bases at J, with 12 bases between the two ends. Germline assignment: CDR1 WSHSY and CDR2 SAAADI. This CDR3 has 14 residues. CDR3 in DNA: TGCGCCAGCAGTGACGGGGGGGAAAGTCAGCCCCAGCATTTT. Encoded protein: CASSDGGESQPQHF.

The chain combines TRBV6-6 with TRBJ1-3; D is possibly TRBD1 (6 bases). V lost 7 bases and J lost 2, with 18 bases in between. From germline, CDR1 is MNHNY and CDR2 SVGAGI (reference sequence). This CDR3 contains 16 residues. CDR3 in amino acids: CASNIRGGGTGNTIYF. The DNA of the CDR3 is TGTGCCAGCAACATACGAGGGGGGGGTACTGGAAACACCATATATTTT.

This clone was recorded a few times. The chain recombines TRBV27 with TRBJ1-2, with a possible D match to TRBD1 (5 bases). The CDR3 runs 15 residues. V lost 5 bases and J lost 2, with 15 bases in between. CDR1 and CDR2 from the germline V gene are MNHEY and SMNVEV (reference sequence). The CDR3 loop is CASSPGGRANYGYTF. DNA of the CDR3: TGTGCCAGCAGTCCCGGTGGCAGGGCCAACTATGGCTACACCTTC.